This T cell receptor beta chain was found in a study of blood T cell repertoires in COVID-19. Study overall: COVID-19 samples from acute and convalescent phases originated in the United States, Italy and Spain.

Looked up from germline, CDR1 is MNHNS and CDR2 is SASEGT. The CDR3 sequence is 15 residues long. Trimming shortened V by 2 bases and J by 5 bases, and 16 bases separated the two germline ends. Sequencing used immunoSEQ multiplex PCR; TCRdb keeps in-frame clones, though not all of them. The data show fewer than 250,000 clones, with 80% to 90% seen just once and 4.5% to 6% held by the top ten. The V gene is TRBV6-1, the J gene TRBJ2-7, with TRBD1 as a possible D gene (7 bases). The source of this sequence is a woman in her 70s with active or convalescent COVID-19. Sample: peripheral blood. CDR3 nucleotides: TGTGCCAGCAGTGAAAATCTCCAGGGGGGCAACGAGCAGTACTTC. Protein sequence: CASSENLQGGNEQYF.